This is a list of T cell receptor beta chains from one sample in a study of T cells in Graves' hyperthyroidism and ophthalmopathy. TCRdb re-derived calls from the multiplex PCR reads in MiXCR, one entry per CDR3 protein. The sample has hundreds of thousands of distinct CDR3 sequences; about 20% are singletons. The sequenced material came from blood. Receptor source: a man aged 40-49 years with Graves' ophthalmopathy. The CDR3 runs from the conserved cysteine through the conserved F or W. D genes are given only for firm matches. Rows may omit the clone size; those that give it use once, few, many or a size class.

.	TRBV28	many	TRBJ2-7	CASSSPPGSPFGVNEQYF	TGTGCCAGCAGTTCCCCTCCCGGGTCACCCTTTGGTGTTAACGAGCAGTACTTC
TRBD2	TRBV11-1	few	TRBJ2-2	CASSKTGLAGHPFPGELFF	TGTGCCAGCAGCAAAACGGGACTAGCGGGACATCCTTTTCCCGGGGAGCTGTTTTTT
.	TRBV7-2	few	TRBJ2-3	CASSSNLTDTQYF	TGTGCCAGCAGCTCCAACCTCACAGATACGCAGTATTTT
.	TRBV12-3/TRBV12-4	.	TRBJ2-2	CASSFRSTGELFF	TGTGCCAGCAGTTTCCGATCAACCGGGGAGCTGTTTTTT
TRBD1	TRBV28	.	TRBJ1-2	CASSTPTGGVYGYTF	TGTGCCAGCAGTACCCCGACAGGGGGCGTCTATGGCTACACCTTC
TRBD1	TRBV6-1	.	TRBJ2-1	CASSPTGDPYNEQFF	TGTGCCAGCAGTCCGACAGGGGATCCCTACAATGAGCAGTTCTTC
.	TRBV2	many	TRBJ2-4	CASIGAELAKNIQYF	TGTGCCAGCATAGGCGCGGAACTAGCCAAAAACATTCAGTACTTC
TRBD1	TRBV6-6	.	TRBJ1-1	CASSYSPDRVAFF	TGTGCCAGCAGTTACTCCCCCGACAGGGTAGCTTTCTTT
.	TRBV12-3/TRBV12-4	many	TRBJ2-1	CASSLGLAHNEQFF	TGTGCCAGCAGTTTAGGACTGGCTCACAATGAGCAGTTCTTC
.	TRBV4-1	few	TRBJ2-5	CASSQEWTSGETQYF	TGCGCCAGCAGCCAAGAGTGGACATCGGGAGAGACCCAGTACTTC
.	TRBV4-2	few	TRBJ1-3	CASSQGPQGSGNTIYF	TGTGCCAGCAGCCAAGGTCCGCAGGGCTCTGGAAACACCATATATTTT
.	TRBV24-1	.	TRBJ2-2	CATSEGTNTGELFF	TGTGCCACCAGTGAGGGTACGAACACCGGGGAGCTGTTTTTT
.	TRBV12-5	few	TRBJ2-1	CASGLEEASFEQFF	TGTGCTAGTGGTTTAGAGGAAGCGAGCTTTGAGCAGTTCTTC
TRBD1	TRBV6-2/TRBV6-3	.	TRBJ1-5	CVSNWQGGNQPQHF	TGTGTCAGCAATTGGCAGGGGGGCAATCAGCCCCAGCATTTT
.	TRBV12-3/TRBV12-4	many	TRBJ2-5	CASTRRLTETQYF	TGTGCCAGCACCAGGAGGCTGACGGAGACCCAGTACTTC
.	TRBV20-1	few	TRBJ1-5	CSARGYPYSNQPQHF	TGCAGTGCGCGAGGGTACCCGTATAGCAATCAGCCCCAGCATTTT
TRBD2	TRBV10-3	.	TRBJ2-4	CAISEGTSGRRDIQYF	TGTGCCATCAGTGAAGGGACTAGCGGGAGAAGGGACATTCAGTACTTC
.	TRBV20-1	.	TRBJ2-1	CSASPRPSNEQFF	TGCAGTGCTAGCCCCCGACCCTCAAATGAGCAGTTCTTC
TRBD2	TRBV7-3	.	TRBJ2-1	CASSTLAGGLDEQFF	TGTGCCAGCAGCACATTAGCGGGGGGGCTTGATGAGCAGTTCTTC
.	TRBV5-1	many	TRBJ2-2	CASSLPRDNTGELFF	TGCGCCAGCAGCTTGCCCCGGGATAACACCGGGGAGCTGTTTTTT
TRBD1	TRBV10-2	few	TRBJ2-7	CATSTGAAYEQYF	TGCGCCACCTCGACAGGGGCCGCCTACGAGCAGTACTTC
.	TRBV12-3/TRBV12-4	few	TRBJ2-2	CASSLEGGELFF	TGTGCCAGCAGTTTAGAAGGCGGGGAGCTGTTTTTT
.	TRBV29-1	.	TRBJ1-3	CSVEEPGNTIYF	TGCAGCGTTGAGGAACCGGGAAACACCATATATTTT
.	TRBV29-1	many	TRBJ2-5	CSVATSGKTQYF	TGCAGCGTGGCGACTAGTGGCAAGACCCAGTACTTC
.	TRBV6-1	.	TRBJ2-7	CASSEPGLSAGEQYF	TGTGCCAGCAGTGAACCGGGACTCTCGGCCGGCGAGCAGTACTTC
TRBD2	TRBV4-2	.	TRBJ2-3	CASSPEPGTRGTDTQYF	TGTGCCAGCAGCCCAGAGCCCGGGACTAGGGGCACAGATACGCAGTATTTT
.	TRBV28	few	TRBJ2-1	CASIRFSSNEQFF	TGTGCCAGCATCAGGTTCTCATCCAATGAGCAGTTCTTC
.	TRBV30	few	TRBJ1-5	CAWRRAGAVQPQHF	TGTGCCTGGAGACGGGCAGGGGCCGTTCAGCCCCAGCATTTT
.	TRBV3-1	few	TRBJ2-1	CASSQESYPYNEQFF	TGTGCCAGCAGCCAAGAAAGCTACCCCTACAATGAGCAGTTCTTC
TRBD1	TRBV20-1	many	TRBJ1-1	CSADRGRGTEAFF	TGCAGTGCTGACAGGGGAAGAGGCACTGAAGCTTTCTTT
.	TRBV5-5	.	TRBJ1-1	CASSSITNTEAFF	TGTGCCAGCAGCTCGATAACGAACACTGAAGCTTTCTTT